These 5 T cell receptor beta chains share one sample of origin, sequenced in a study of regulatory T cells in long-lasting Graves disease. The time point is: newly diagnosed GD, antithyroid drugs for less than 3 months. PBMCs were the source of the RNA used for TCR sequencing. With iRepertoire HTBI primers and Arm-PCR of CDR3 regions, TCR beta libraries were built. TCRdb independently ran MiXCR on the multiplex PCR reads; one entry per CDR3 protein. This sample has hundreds of thousands of distinct CDR3 sequences; about 16% occur once, and the top ten carry approximately 12%. A further study also used this sample, focusing on T cells in Graves' hyperthyroidism and ophthalmopathy.

Sequencing used peripheral blood mononuclear cells (PBMCs), obtained at new diagnosis, from a patient treated with antithyroid drugs. These receptors all stem from a man between 18 and 29 years old with Graves disease.

The chain recombines TRBV16 with TRBJ2-1; D possibly corresponds to TRBD2 (6 bases). Trimming removed 2 bases from V and 12 bases from J, with 8 bases in between. Germline lookup yields CDR1 KGHSY and CDR2 FQNENV. This CDR3 is built from 11 residues. The CDR3 bases are TGTGCCAGCAGCCAAAAAGCGGGGCAGTTCTTC. Protein sequence: CASSQKAGQFF.

The rearrangement links TRBV5-1 to TRBJ2-5, with TRBD2 matching 7 bases. Germline V CDR1 and CDR2: SGHRS, YFSETQ. This CDR3 region has 17 residues. The J segment lost 0 bases and the V segment lost 7 bases, leaving 15 bases of the junction unmatched. For the CDR3, the DNA is TGCGCCAGCGGGGTTGGAAGCGGGATGAGGTACCAAGAGACCCAGTACTTC. This encodes CASGVGSGMRYQETQYF.

The chain is built from TRBV6-1 and TRBJ1-3, with D possibly being TRBD1 (5 bases). The CDR3 consists of 15 residues. Germline V lookup: CDR1 MNHNS, CDR2 SASEGT. V was shortened by 8 bases and J by 0 bases, with 14 bases between the two germline ends. CDR3 DNA: TGTGCCAGCGGGTGGGACGGATACTCTGGAAACACCATATATTTT. Its translation: CASGWDGYSGNTIYF.

The chain joins TRBV27 to TRBJ1-1; perhaps TRBD1 as D (6 bases). The CDR3 covers 16 residues. The V and J ends lost 3 bases and 3 bases respectively, with 17 bases between them. CDR1 is MNHEY and CDR2 is SMNVEV in the germline V gene (reference sequence). The CDR3 spells CASSFLSGHHDTEAFF. CDR3 sequence (DNA): TGTGCCAGCAGTTTCTTGTCGGGACACCACGACACTGAAGCTTTCTTT.

At least ten counts were recorded for this clonotype. V and J are TRBV11-1 and TRBJ2-7; D possibly corresponds to TRBD2 (6 bases). Germline CDR1 is SGHAT and CDR2 is FQDESV (reference sequence). V lost 5 bases, J lost 2 bases, and 13 bases lay in between. CDR3 length equals 14 residues. CDR3 nucleotide sequence: TGTGCCAGCAGCCCCGGGACTCTGCCCTACGAGCAGTACTTC. This sequence encodes CASSPGTLPYEQYF.